This T cell receptor beta chain came from a study of shared clonotypes between healthy human individuals (dated by TCRdb to 2019 to 2021). In the study overall: The cohort comprised a couple of women and three men aged 18 to 49 years. For each donor, three plates each were used for CD4 naive and CD4 memory, two plates were used for CD8 naive, and one plate was used for CD8 memory. Libraries were prepared and TCR repertoires were sequenced by different laboratories using diverse techniques, in order to increase sequencing depth and limit assay-specific biases. To estimate repertoire size and how much clonotype sharing occurs between individuals, the study deeply sequenced the blood TCR repertoires of five healthy adults. Per donor, leukapheresis produced somewhere between about 0.85 and 8.9 billion PBMCs. What the work shows at the level of the full study, not this receptor alone: Pairwise subsampling indicated that sequencing depth was expected to affect the degree of clonotype sharing among donors. Because the study included only a small number of donors, the genetic and exposure-history diversity represented was limited. Sampling was restricted to blood, and TCR repertoires in tissues likely differ from the TCR repertoires found in blood. Clonotypes shared by all four sorted-subset donors showed higher generation probabilities than non-shared clonotypes. Estimated clonotype richness was generally larger for naive than for memory subsets. Sharing across a few donors was observed for approximately 5% of naive CD4, 3% to 3.5% of naive CD8, 2% to 2.5% of memory CD4, and roughly 0.4% of memory CD8 clonotypes. Rarefaction of sorted-subset datasets indicated incomplete sequencing despite the large sequencing depth.

Comments on this clone: The antigen this receptor binds is unknown. The sample holds no much larger clone one base away, and base qualities are not on file.

Donors were healthy HIV-negative adults with no recently reported acute infections or vaccinations. Every donor was a Caucasian adult residing in Nashville, Tennessee, USA. Magnetic negative selection was used to enrich CD4+ T cells, after which naive cells were positively selected on CD45RA and the negative fraction became the memory subset. After blood collection by leukapheresis, PBMCs were isolated using Ficoll-Histopaque density gradient centrifugation and then cryopreserved in the vapor phase of liquid nitrogen. Analytical flow cytometry was used to check the purity and quantity of each magnetically sorted T cell population. Each sorted fraction had its genomic DNA isolated and then quantified by UV absorbance on a Nanodrop 2000c. TCR CDR3 regions were amplified from genomic DNA by multiplex PCR using the deep immunoSEQ assay. For each cell subset, the extracted genomic DNA was distributed evenly across all wells of several immunoSEQ 96-well plates, and each plate served as one replicate. For sorted subsets, approximately 190 ng of genomic DNA, equivalent to about 30,000 T cell genomes, went into each replicate PCR. Purified libraries were measured with a Qubit 3.0 fluorometer, size-checked on a Bioanalyzer 2100, and measured again with the KAPA Library Quantification kit. Every immunoSEQ 96-well plate was sequenced on a separate single-read 150-cycle Illumina NextSeq 550 flow cell. The paper's data handling went like this. Because the immunoSEQ output included only junctional sequences and no quality scores, the filtering could not be the same as the filtering used for full-length reads. Sequences were annotated with PyIR, a Python wrapper for IgBLAST v1.9, using IMGT germline references to assign V/J genes and CDR3. Reads were removed for weak V/J assignments (E-value above 1e-6), missing CDR3, stop codons, out-of-frame junctions, or ambiguous translated residues. A V3J clonotype was defined by an identical inferred V gene, J gene, and CDR3 amino acid sequence. To compute the percentage overlap between repertoires, the number of shared unique clonotypes was divided by the size of the smaller repertoire. Repertoire richness was assessed with RTK rarefaction, the Chao1 estimator, and Recon v2.1 estimates of unobserved clonotypes. Generation probabilities were computed with OLGA for all TCRbeta clonotypes obtained by the gDNA method from several donors. TCRdb holds this immuneACCESS table with in-frame rearrangements only. Some clones are missing; in checked studies, unresolved V genes explain under half, and the rest has no known cause. For V, J and clone size, that table is used; D and trimming come from the DNA. Counted in this sample were 1,500,000 or so clones; around 97% of them appeared once. The top ten clones comprise roughly 1.2% of the sample.

V lost 10 bases and J lost 3 bases; the stretch between them is 22 bases long. From a lookup of the germline V gene (reference sequence), CDR1 and CDR2 are LNHDA and SQIVND. The CDR3 goes from the cysteine to the phenylalanine over 16 residues. Left in the record is the CDR3 DNA by itself, 48 bases read in frame from the first base. The TCR originated in a man aged 25 to 40 in good health. The V gene is TRBV19 and the J gene is TRBJ2-1; the D gene cannot be resolved beyond TRBD1 or TRBD2, each matching 6 bases. The sequenced material came from naive CD4+ T cells sorted from blood. Read against the paper, the sample's cell subset or site label means: CD45RA+ positively selected. The CDR3 here reads CATQGWRGRNYNEQFF. The DNA sequence is as follows: TGTGCCACCCAGGGGTGGAGGGGCCGGAACTACAATGAGCAGTTCTTC.